One sample yielded the 22 T cell receptor beta chains listed below, sequenced in a study of cytomegalovirus exposure and HLA in healthy donors. Researchers ran the PCR with 60 Vbeta and 13 Jbeta primers. Some clones are missing from TCRdb's copy, which holds only in-frame ones; the method was immunoSEQ multiplex PCR. This table holds some 130,000 clones, around 63% found once. The material sequenced was PBMCs. These receptors originate from a human donor in good health.

V gene TRBV15 combines with J gene TRBJ2-1; 14 bases line up with TRBD2. The CDR3 contains 17 residues. The J segment lost 8 bases and the V segment lost 5 bases, leaving 11 bases of the junction unmatched. CDR1 and CDR2 from the germline V gene are LNHNV and YYDKDF (reference sequence). In DNA, the CDR3 is TGTGCCACCAGCCCCGCGTTGGGACTAGCGGGAGTGGATGAGCAGTTCTTC. Its protein is CATSPALGLAGVDEQFF.

CDR3 DNA: TGTGCCACTCTACCTTGGGGACTAACAGATACGCAGTATTTT. Translated: CATLPWGLTDTQYF. This chain connects TRBV15 to TRBJ2-3; 7 bases map to TRBD2. J was trimmed by 3 bases and V by 9 bases; bases with no gene match: 9. This CDR3 is built from 14 residues. CDR1 and CDR2 (germline): LNHNV, YYDKDF (reference sequence).

This chain joins TRBV7-2 and TRBJ2-3; no firm D call. Germline V gene lookup returns CDR1 SGHTA and CDR2 FQGNSA. This CDR3 region has 16 residues. With 2 bases removed from V and 0 bases from J, the gap between germline ends came to 12 bases. Here the CDR3 DNA reads TGTGCCAGCAGCTTATCCCCCTACTCTAGCACAGATACGCAGTATTTT. This codes for CASSLSPYSSTDTQYF.

The chain employs TRBV4-3 and TRBJ2-2; D uncertain. The CDR3 is made up of 15 amino acids. Trimming cost V 0 bases and J 7 bases, with 12 bases left between them. Germline-derived CDR1 and CDR2 are LGHNA and YSLEER. CDR3 region: CASSQEGSGIGELFF. CDR3 sequence (DNA): TGCGCCAGCAGCCAAGAGGGCAGTGGCATCGGGGAGCTGTTTTTT.

The chain uses TRBV21-1 and TRBJ2-7; TRBD2, as called in the table, went unchecked against the DNA. TRBV21-1 is marked as a pseudogene. This CDR3 comprises 15 residues. CDR3 in amino acids: CASSKGAGGSHEQYF. The DNA of the CDR3 is TGTGCCAGCAGCAAAGGGGCGGGAGGTTCCCACGAGCAGTACTTC.

The chain has TRBV18 and TRBJ2-7, with a possible D match to TRBD1 (6 bases). V was shortened by 3 bases and J by 2 bases, with 14 bases between the two germline ends. Per the germline V gene, CDR1 is KGHSH and CDR2 is LQKENI. CDR3 size: 15 residues. DNA of the CDR3: TGTGCCAGCTCACCCCCCGTCCAGGGGCCCTACGAGCAGTACTTC. The encoded protein is CASSPPVQGPYEQYF.

This clone came up a few times. The J gene is TRBJ2-7, the V gene TRBV29-1; a weak D match, TRBD1 (5 bases). Trimming shortened V by 6 bases and J by 3 bases, and 6 bases separated the two germline ends. Germline V gene sequence: CDR1 SQVTM, CDR2 ANQGSEA. CDR3 length: 10 residues. The CDR3 nucleotides read TGCAGCGTCAGGGACTACGAGCAGTACTTC. The encoded protein is CSVRDYEQYF.

This clone turned up a few times. J is TRBJ2-5 and V is TRBV11-2; 8 positions match TRBD2. Looked up from germline, CDR1 is SGHAT and CDR2 is FQNNGV. J gave up 5 bases and V 5 bases, and 7 bases lay outside the gene matches. The length of the CDR3 is 14 residues. The CDR3 DNA follows: TGTGCCAGCAGCCAGACGGGACTAGTGGAGACCCAGTACTTC. It codes for CASSQTGLVETQYF.

This clone was seen more than once but under ten times. The V call is TRBV2, the J call TRBJ1-4; unclear D gene. The ends were cut back, 5 bases at V and 0 bases at J, with 7 bases in the middle. Germline-derived CDR1 and CDR2 are SNHLY and FYNNEI. This CDR3 comprises 14 residues. CDR3 in amino acids: CASSRLATNEKLFF. Here the CDR3 DNA reads TGTGCCAGCAGTCGGTTAGCAACTAATGAAAAACTGTTTTTT.

This clone was seen once. V and J are TRBV6-5 and TRBJ1-1, with a possible D match to TRBD1 (5 bases). CDR1 MNHEY and CDR2 SVGAGI come from the germline V gene. The CDR3 runs to 13 residues. Trimming took 6 bases from V and 5 from J, leaving 13 bases between them. For the CDR3, the DNA is TGTGCCAGCAGGACGGGGGGAATAACTGAAGCTTTCTTT. The encoded protein is CASRTGGITEAFF.

The rearrangement joins TRBV9 to TRBJ2-2; possibly TRBD1 for D (6 bases). Germline V gives CDR1 SGDLS, CDR2 YYNGEE. This CDR3 spans 15 amino acids. Trimming took 1 base from V and 3 from J, leaving 10 bases between them. This CDR3 is CASSVRDIDTGELFF. The CDR3 DNA reads as TGTGCCAGCAGCGTAAGGGACATCGACACCGGGGAGCTGTTTTTT.

This chain links TRBV19 with TRBJ1-5; D may be TRBD1 (5 bases). V was clipped by 6 bases and J by 0 bases, with 18 bases between them. Germline V gene data show CDR1 as LNHDA and CDR2 as SQIVND (reference sequence). The CDR3 length is 17 residues. DNA for the CDR3: TGTGCCAGTAGCCCGGGCCTCAGGGTTTATAGCAATCAGCCCCAGCATTTT. This encodes CASSPGLRVYSNQPQHF. Combining the CDR3 with reference TRBV19 and TRBJ1-5 gives the whole variable domain DGGITQSPKYLFRKEGQNVTLSCEQNLNHDAMYWYRQDPGQGLRLIYYSQIVNDFQKGDIAEGYSVSREKKESFPLTVTSAQKNPTAFYLCASSPGLRVYSNQPQHFGDGTRLSIL.

The chain carries TRBV5-1 and TRBJ2-3; no clear D. The CDR3 is 14 amino acids. V gave up 4 bases and J gave up 2 bases, with 11 bases separating them. The germline CDR1 and CDR2 sequences are SGHRS and YFSETQ. The CDR3 bases are TGCGCCAGCAGCCTTAGTAAAATCACAGATACGCAGTATTTT. Translation: CASSLSKITDTQYF.

The chain has TRBV11-3 and TRBJ2-7, with TRBD2 identical over 8 bases. J was trimmed by 7 bases and V by 4 bases; bases with no gene match: 15. CDR1 and CDR2 from the germline V gene are SGHNT and YENEEA. This CDR3 has 16 residues. CDR3 protein: CASSSTGTRGFREQYF. Here the CDR3 DNA reads TGTGCCAGCAGCTCTACCGGGACTAGGGGTTTTCGGGAGCAGTACTTC.

This chain links TRBV18 with TRBJ1-1; 8 positions agree with TRBD1. The V gene end was trimmed by 3 bases and the J gene end by 4 bases; junction bases not matched to a gene: 4. Germline V gene data show CDR1 as KGHSH and CDR2 as LQKENI. This CDR3 comprises 14 residues. The CDR3 sequence: CASSPKQGGTEAFF. The CDR3 DNA reads TGTGCCAGCTCACCTAAACAGGGGGGCACTGAAGCTTTCTTT.

The chain uses TRBV2 and TRBJ2-3, with 10 bases that match TRBD2. The CDR3 contains 16 residues. Germline V gene sequence: CDR1 SNHLY, CDR2 FYNNEI. Trimming cost V 2 bases and J 5 bases; bases outside gene matches: 7. In DNA form, the CDR3 reads TGTGCCAGCAGTGAAAGAGCGGGAGGGCCTGTAGATACGCAGTATTTT. Encoded protein: CASSERAGGPVDTQYF. Variable domain in full (rest from reference TRBV2 and TRBJ2-3): EPEVTQTPSHQVTQMGQEVILRCVPISNHLYFYWYRQILGQKVEFLVSFYNNEISEKSEIFDDQFSVERPDGSNFTLKIRSTKLEDSAMYFCASSERAGGPVDTQYFGPGTRLTVL.

The chain joins TRBV6-6 to TRBJ1-3; TRBD1 aligns across 8 bases. The ends lost 5 bases at V and 1 base at J; junction bases unmatched: 4. The CDR3 runs 15 residues. Germline V gene data show CDR1 as MNHNY and CDR2 as SVGAGI (reference sequence). The CDR3 DNA follows: TGTGCCAGCAGTAGGGGGACAGGATCTGGAAACACCATATATTTT. It yields the protein CASSRGTGSGNTIYF.

Remarks on this clone: Other DNA sequences in this specimen translate into the identical CDR3. The gene calls are TRBV5-1 and TRBJ2-7, with 8 bases lining up with TRBD1. The CDR3 is 14 residues long. Trimming cost V 2 bases and J 2 bases; bases outside gene matches: 3. Looked up from germline, CDR1 is SGHRS and CDR2 is YFSETQ. The CDR3, as DNA: TGCGCCAGCAGCTTCGGACAGGGACCCTACGAGCAGTACTTC. Translation: CASSFGQGPYEQYF.

The rearrangement uses TRBV11-3 and TRBJ2-3; perhaps TRBD2 as D (6 bases). The CDR3 length is 16 residues. The V end was cut by 5 bases, the J end by 4 bases, with 19 bases between. The germline CDR1 and CDR2 sequences are SGHNT and YENEEA. CDR3 DNA: TGTGCCAGCAGCGCCAGCTACGGGAGTAACGCAGATACGCAGTATTTT. Amino acid sequence: CASSASYGSNADTQYF. Full variable domain (rest looked up from reference TRBV11-3 and TRBJ2-3): EAGVVQSPRYKIIEKKQPVAFWCNPISGHNTLYWYLQNLGQGPELLIRYENEEAVDDSQLPKDRFSAERLKGVDSTLKIQPAELGDSAVYLCASSASYGSNADTQYFGPGTRLTVL.

This clone showed up just once. The genes are TRBV7-9 and TRBJ2-7; 11 bases align to TRBD2. CDR1 is SEHNR and CDR2 is FQNEAQ in the germline V gene (reference sequence). The ends lost 5 bases at V and 4 bases at J; junction bases unmatched: 4. The CDR3 totals 14 residues. The CDR3, as DNA: TGTGCCAGCAGCCGGGGACTAGCGGAATACGAGCAGTACTTC. This translates into CASSRGLAEYEQYF.

This sequence joins TRBV6-1 and TRBJ1-2; maybe TRBD1 (5 bases). The germline V and J ends were trimmed by 3 bases and 4 bases, with 12 bases remaining between them. This CDR3 comprises 14 residues. The germline CDR1 and CDR2 sequences are MNHNS and SASEGT. The CDR3 sequence: CASSDTGRFYGYTF. CDR3 coding DNA: TGTGCCAGCAGTGATACAGGCAGGTTCTATGGCTACACCTTC.

J is TRBJ1-1 and V is TRBV28; possible D gene TRBD1, 5 bases. Germline V gene lookup returns CDR1 MDHEN and CDR2 SYDVKM. The CDR3 spans 15 residues. Trimming stripped 1 base from V and 3 bases from J, with 12 bases between. The CDR3 DNA is TGTGCCAGCAGTTTATCTTCCGGGGGAGACACTGAAGCTTTCTTT. It specifies CASSLSSGGDTEAFF.